This is a list of T cell receptor beta chains from one sample in a study of shared clonotypes between healthy human individuals. Here immunoSEQ multiplex PCR was the method, and the copy in TCRdb shows in-frame clones only, minus some. The sample contains more than 2 million clones, 90% to 95% of which appear only once. The specimen sequenced was naive CD4+ T cells sorted from blood. All receptors come from a man between 18 and 29 years old in good health. Each CDR3 is given with its conserved first and last residue. D genes are given only for firm matches. Expanded clones get a size class; other rows say once, few or many, or leave the size out.

DNA: TGCAGCGTTGAACTGGGTGGGACAGCCTACACTGAAGCTTTCTTT
CDR3: CSVELGGTAYTEAFF
size: -
J: TRBJ1-1
D: TRBD1
V: TRBV29-1

DNA: TGCGCCAGCAGCCGATCCCGGGACTATTACAATGAGCAGTTCTTC
CDR3: CASSRSRDYYNEQFF
size: -
J: TRBJ2-1
D: TRBD2
V: TRBV5-1

DNA: TGTGCCTGGAGTCAAGGGCGAGACCAGCCCCAGCATTTT
CDR3: CAWSQGRDQPQHF
size: -
J: TRBJ1-5
D: -
V: TRBV30

DNA: TGTGCCAGCAGCCCCACTCGAGGGGGACGCAATGAGCAGTTCTTC
CDR3: CASSPTRGGRNEQFF
size: -
J: TRBJ2-1
D: -
V: TRBV7-9

DNA: TGCGCCAGCAGCTTGGTGGGGGAGTTGCACGAGCAGTACTTC
CDR3: CASSLVGELHEQYF
size: -
J: TRBJ2-7
D: -
V: TRBV5-1

DNA: TGTGCCAGCAGTTCAGGACAGGGCGGCCAGCCCCAGCATTTT
CDR3: CASSSGQGGQPQHF
size: -
J: TRBJ1-5
D: TRBD1
V: TRBV28

DNA: TGTGCCAGCACCACGACAGATGAAGCTTTCTTT
CDR3: CASTTTDEAFF
size: -
J: TRBJ1-1
D: -
V: TRBV28

DNA: TGTGCCAGCAGCTTAGAGGGGGCTAGAACTGAAGCTTTCTTT
CDR3: CASSLEGARTEAFF
size: -
J: TRBJ1-1
D: TRBD1
V: TRBV7-8

DNA: TGTGCCAGTCTCGGTAGGGGGCTTGGTGAAAAACTGTTTTTT
CDR3: CASLGRGLGEKLFF
size: -
J: TRBJ1-4
D: TRBD1
V: TRBV6-5

DNA: TGTGCCAGCAGCTTTCGAGCCCCGGTTGGCGAGACCCAGTACTTC
CDR3: CASSFRAPVGETQYF
size: -
J: TRBJ2-5
D: -
V: TRBV7-8

DNA: TGTGCCAGCAGTGAACGGGGAGGGGAGAATAGCAATCAGCCCCAGCATTTT
CDR3: CASSERGGENSNQPQHF
size: once
J: TRBJ1-5
D: -
V: TRBV2

DNA: TGTGCCAGCAGACCCCCGTACGGGAACACTGAAGCTTTCTTT
CDR3: CASRPPYGNTEAFF
size: -
J: TRBJ1-1
D: -
V: TRBV27

DNA: TGTGCCAGCAGTGTTTCCAGGGGTCAGCCCCAGCATTTT
CDR3: CASSVSRGQPQHF
size: -
J: TRBJ1-5
D: -
V: TRBV6-1

DNA: TGTGCCAGCAGCCTCGACAGAGTTTACGAGCAGTACTTC
CDR3: CASSLDRVYEQYF
size: -
J: TRBJ2-7
D: -
V: TRBV5-6

DNA: TGTGCCAGCAGTTTACCGGACTACACAGATACGCAGTATTTT
CDR3: CASSLPDYTDTQYF
size: -
J: TRBJ2-3
D: -
V: TRBV27

DNA: TGTGCCAGCAGCCGGGACAGAAACACCTACGAGCAGTACTTC
CDR3: CASSRDRNTYEQYF
size: -
J: TRBJ2-7
D: TRBD1
V: TRBV6-6

DNA: TGTGCCAGCACCCAAGGAAGACAGGCCCAAGCTTTCTTT
CDR3: CASTQGRQAQAFF
size: -
J: TRBJ1-1
D: -
V: TRBV6-5

DNA: TGTGCCAGCAGGCTCTATGGTGACACTGAAGCTTTCTTT
CDR3: CASRLYGDTEAFF
size: -
J: TRBJ1-1
D: -
V: TRBV7-3